What follows are 18 T cell receptor beta chains derived from one specimen sequenced in a study of blood T cell repertoires in COVID-19. The data were produced by immunoSEQ multiplex PCR, yet TCRdb's version contains in-frame clones alone and is incomplete. Counted here are more than 55,000 clones, more than 70% occurring once; the ten biggest clones make up roughly 6.7%. Sequenced: peripheral blood. These receptor sequences come from a woman between 65 and 79 years old with acute or convalescent COVID-19.

V usage is TRBV6-2 or TRBV6-3 and J usage is TRBJ2-1; possibly TRBD2 for D (6 bases). Germline loops: CDR1 MNHEY, CDR2 SVGEGT. This CDR3 spans 15 amino acids. Trimming removed 0 bases at V and 8 bases at J, with 14 bases between. CDR3 amino acids: CASSYSEGVRYEQFF. CDR3 sequence (DNA): TGTGCCAGCAGTTACTCGGAGGGAGTACGGTATGAGCAGTTCTTC.

The V call is TRBV7-8, the J call TRBJ2-7; 9 bases are a match to TRBD2. Trimming removed 5 bases from V and 3 bases from J; junction bases left unmatched: 8. Germline V gene data show CDR1 as SGHVS and CDR2 as FQNEAQ. The CDR3 covers 15 residues. CDR3 coding DNA: TGTGCCAGCAGCCGCACGGCGGGAGGGAGCTACGAGCAGTACTTC. Protein sequence: CASSRTAGGSYEQYF.

V and J are TRBV2 and TRBJ1-1; no firm D call. This CDR3 contains 14 residues. Per germline, CDR1 SNHLY and CDR2 FYNNEI. V lost 3 bases to trimming and J lost 0 bases, with 8 bases between them. The CDR3 DNA reads TGTGCCAGCAGTGACGGGAGGCTGAACACTGAAGCTTTCTTT. Its protein is CASSDGRLNTEAFF. The complete variable domain, with remaining parts taken from reference TRBV2 and TRBJ1-1, reads EPEVTQTPSHQVTQMGQEVILRCVPISNHLYFYWYRQILGQKVEFLVSFYNNEISEKSEIFDDQFSVERPDGSNFTLKIRSTKLEDSAMYFCASSDGRLNTEAFFGQGTRLTVV.

This clone was seen only once. CDR3 protein: CASSYLQGGAPNEKLFF. CDR3 bases: TGTGCCAGCAGTTACCTACAGGGGGGCGCACCTAATGAAAAACTGTTTTTT. The chain combines TRBV28 with TRBJ1-4; 8 bases are a match to TRBD1. Trimming removed 4 bases from V and 3 bases from J; junction bases left unmatched: 10. The CDR3 spans 17 residues. Germline loops: CDR1 MDHEN, CDR2 SYDVKM. Variable domain in full (rest from reference TRBV28 and TRBJ1-4): DVKVTQSSRYLVKRTGEKVFLECVQDMDHENMFWYRQDPGLGLRLIYFSYDVKMKEKGDIPEGYSVSREKKERFSLILESASTNQTSMYLCASSYLQGGAPNEKLFFGSGTQLSVL.

The J gene is TRBJ1-4, the V gene TRBV6-5, with D perhaps TRBD1 (5 bases). The CDR3 contains 12 residues. Looked up from germline, CDR1 is MNHEY and CDR2 is SVGAGI. V dropped 7 bases and J dropped 6 bases, with 9 bases sitting between them. Written as DNA, the CDR3 is TGTGCCAGCAAGGGGATAGATGAAAAACTGTTTTTT. Translation gives CASKGIDEKLFF.

V usage is TRBV7-2 and J usage is TRBJ1-1; D gene unclear. The CDR3 spans 15 residues. The germline V gene encodes CDR1 SGHTA and CDR2 FQGNSA. V lost 4 bases, J lost 4 bases, and 16 bases lay in between. The CDR3 region has the DNA TGTGCCAGCAGCTCCTTAATCCGGGAGGGCACTGAAGCTTTCTTT. This encodes CASSSLIREGTEAFF.

This clone appeared a single time. J is TRBJ2-7 and V is TRBV18; D gene uncertain. The length of the CDR3 is 13 residues. Germline V gives CDR1 KGHSH, CDR2 LQKENI. V was shortened by 4 bases and J by 1 base, with 8 bases between the two germline ends. The CDR3 bases are TGTGCCAGCTCACTTCAACAGTCCTACGAGCAGTACTTC. Encoded protein: CASSLQQSYEQYF.

The V call is TRBV29-1, the J call TRBJ2-2; TRBD2 might be the D (5 bases). From germline, CDR1 is SQVTM and CDR2 ANQGSEA. The CDR3 runs 13 residues. Trimming took off 1 base at V and 5 bases at J, with 8 bases between the two ends. The CDR3 nucleotides are TGCAGCGTTGAAGGCGGGCGTACCGGGGAGCTGTTTTTT. Translating it yields CSVEGGRTGELFF.

The genes are TRBV7-9 and TRBJ1-1, with TRBD1 identical over 8 bases. From germline, CDR1 is SEHNR and CDR2 FQNEAQ (reference sequence). The CDR3 has 14 residues. V lost 3 bases to trimming and J lost 11 bases; unmatched junction nucleotides: 11. CDR3 bases: TGTGCCAGCAGCTTCGCAGGGGGCGCGGAACAGGCTTTCTTT. Translation gives CASSFAGGAEQAFF.

The chain carries TRBV27 and TRBJ2-1; no reliable D call. Germline CDR1 MNHEY, CDR2 SMNVEV (reference sequence). This CDR3 comprises 14 residues. Between the trimmed V and J ends, which lost 3 bases and 3 bases, there was a span of 9 bases. The CDR3 here is CASSLIPGYNEQFF. CDR3 bases: TGTGCCAGCAGTTTGATTCCAGGCTACAATGAGCAGTTCTTC.

This chain uses TRBV5-8 with TRBJ2-3; D is ambiguous. This CDR3 has 13 amino acids. V dropped 0 bases and J dropped 5 bases, with 7 bases sitting between them. The germline gives CDR1 SGHTS, CDR2 YDEGEE. CDR3 sequence (DNA): TGTGCCAGCAGCTTGGAAGCCGGAGATACGCAGTATTTT. Its translation: CASSLEAGDTQYF.

This chain links TRBV4-1 with TRBJ2-3; 8 bases map to TRBD2. V shed 3 bases and J 4 bases; nucleotides not matched to a gene: 12. The CDR3 runs to 17 residues. Germline CDR1 is MGHRA and CDR2 is YSYEKL. CDR3 sequence reads: CASSQKRREGLADTQYF. In DNA, the CDR3 is TGCGCCAGCAGCCAGAAAAGACGGGAGGGCTTAGCAGATACGCAGTATTTT.

The chain employs TRBV6-2 or TRBV6-3 and TRBJ2-4; no clear D. The CDR3 runs 12 residues. Germline lookup yields CDR1 MNHEY and CDR2 SVGEGT. V lost 2 bases to trimming and J lost 5 bases, with 4 bases between them. The CDR3 sequence: CASSYGQNIQYF. The DNA for the CDR3 is TGTGCCAGCAGTTACGGGCAAAACATTCAGTACTTC.

The chain joins TRBV6-1 to TRBJ1-2, with D uncertain. Germline CDR1 reads MNHNS; CDR2 reads SASEGT. This CDR3 is 16 amino acids long. With 4 bases removed from V and 4 bases from J, the gap between germline ends came to 19 bases. CDR3 nucleotides: TGTGCCAGCAGTGGCTCGACGGGTTCTAATTTCTATGGCTACACCTTC. It yields the protein CASSGSTGSNFYGYTF.

The chain couples TRBV6-1 to TRBJ1-2; possibly TRBD1 for D (6 bases). Germline CDR1 is MNHNS and CDR2 is SASEGT. The CDR3 runs 15 residues. Trimming stripped 2 bases from V and 4 bases from J, with 14 bases between. The CDR3 DNA sequence: TGTGCCAGCAGTGAATTTGAGGGGGAGGGCTATGGCTACACCTTC. This gives the protein CASSEFEGEGYGYTF.

This chain connects TRBV6-5 to TRBJ1-2, with 8 bases matching TRBD1. J gave up 6 bases and V 6 bases, and 9 bases lay outside the gene matches. This CDR3 region has 14 residues. CDR1 and CDR2 from the germline V gene are MNHEY and SVGAGI. CDR3 nucleotides: TGTGCCAGCAGCAAACAGGGGGTGAGCGATGGCTACACCTTC. Amino acid sequence: CASSKQGVSDGYTF.

The chain combines TRBV28 with TRBJ2-5, with 12 bases lining up with TRBD1. The ends lost 4 bases at V and 4 bases at J; junction bases unmatched: 4. This CDR3 region has 15 residues. Germline V gene sequence: CDR1 MDHEN, CDR2 SYDVKM. The CDR3 DNA reads TGTGCCAGCAGTTCCCCGGGACAGGGGGCAGAGACCCAGTACTTC. Its translation is CASSSPGQGAETQYF.

The count of this clone is one. This rearrangement joins TRBV11-1 to TRBJ1-6; 8 nucleotides match TRBD1. CDR3 size: 15 residues. V trimming: 5 bases; J trimming: 9 bases; junction bases outside the gene matches: 9. Germline CDR1 and CDR2: SGHAT and FQDESV (reference sequence). DNA of the CDR3: TGTGCCAGCAGCCCGGGACAGGCTTATGGTTCACCCCTCCACTTT. This codes for CASSPGQAYGSPLHF.